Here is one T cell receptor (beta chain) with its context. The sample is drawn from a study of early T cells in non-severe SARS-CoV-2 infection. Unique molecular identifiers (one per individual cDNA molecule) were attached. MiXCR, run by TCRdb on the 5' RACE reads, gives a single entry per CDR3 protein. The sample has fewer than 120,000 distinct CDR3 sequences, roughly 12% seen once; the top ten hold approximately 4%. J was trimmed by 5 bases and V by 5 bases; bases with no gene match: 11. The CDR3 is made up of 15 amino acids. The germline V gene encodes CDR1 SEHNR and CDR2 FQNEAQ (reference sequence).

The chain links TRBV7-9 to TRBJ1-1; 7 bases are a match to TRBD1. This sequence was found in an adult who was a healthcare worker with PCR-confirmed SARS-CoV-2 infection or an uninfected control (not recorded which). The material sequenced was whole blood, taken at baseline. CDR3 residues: CASSARTSGGTEAFF. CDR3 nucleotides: TGTGCCAGCAGCGCAAGGACTTCAGGGGGTACTGAAGCTTTCTTT. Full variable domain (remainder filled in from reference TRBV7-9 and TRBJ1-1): DTGVSQNPRHKITKRGQNVTFRCDPISEHNRLYWYRQTLGQGPEFLTYFQNEAQLEKSRLLSDRFSAERPKGSFSTLEIQRTEQGDSAMYLCASSARTSGGTEAFFGQGTRLTVV.